These 18 T cell receptor beta chains were all obtained from the same sample, sequenced in a study of graft-versus-host responses after intestinal transplantation. The antigens for these receptors are not known. Sequenced by immunoSEQ multiplex PCR; TCRdb stores in-frame clones only, minus some. This repertoire shows tens of thousands of clones, roughly 92% found once; its top ten account for around 0.33%. The sample was unstimulated CD4+ T cells sorted from spleen or lymph node cells, taken before intestinal transplant. Every receptor here comes from a human donor who received an intestinal transplant.

The chain has TRBV9 and TRBJ1-1; 10 positions match TRBD1. Germline V lookup: CDR1 SGDLS, CDR2 YYNGEE. The CDR3 is made up of 15 amino acids. Trimming took 3 bases from V and 6 from J; bases not matched to a gene: 8. CDR3 residues: CASSAVRTGGAEAFF. In nucleotides, the CDR3 is TGTGCCAGCAGCGCAGTCAGGACAGGGGGGGCTGAAGCTTTCTTT.

This clone was recorded only once. V is TRBV29-1 and J is TRBJ2-7; 7 bases align to TRBD1. This CDR3 contains 14 residues. Per the germline V gene, CDR1 is SQVTM and CDR2 is ANQGSEA. Trimming cost V 0 bases and J 0 bases; bases outside gene matches: 2. The CDR3 reads CSVEDWDSSYEQYF. CDR3 nucleotide sequence: TGCAGCGTTGAAGACTGGGACAGCTCCTACGAGCAGTACTTC.

This chain joins TRBV19 and TRBJ1-5; D perhaps matches TRBD1 (5 bases). Germline V CDR1 and CDR2: LNHDA, SQIVND (reference sequence). There are 14 residues in the CDR3. V lost 1 base to trimming and J lost 3 bases, with 7 bases between them. The CDR3 sequence is CASSIAGNNQPQHF. DNA for the CDR3: TGTGCCAGTAGTATAGCAGGGAACAATCAGCCCCAGCATTTT. The whole variable domain, remainder taken from reference TRBV19 and TRBJ1-5, is DGGITQSPKYLFRKEGQNVTLSCEQNLNHDAMYWYRQDPGQGLRLIYYSQIVNDFQKGDIAEGYSVSREKKESFPLTVTSAQKNPTAFYLCASSIAGNNQPQHFGDGTRLSIL.

This clone was picked up one time. The DNA of the CDR3 is TGTGCCACCAGCAGAGAGACCCCGTTACCAAACACCGGGGAGCTGTTTTTT. It specifies CATSRETPLPNTGELFF. The gene calls are TRBV15 and TRBJ2-2; D is uncertain. This CDR3 is 17 amino acids long. Per the germline V gene, CDR1 is LNHNV and CDR2 is YYDKDF (reference sequence). V dropped 0 bases and J dropped 2 bases, with 13 bases sitting between them. Variable domain in full (rest from reference TRBV15 and TRBJ2-2): DAMVIQNPRYQVTQFGKPVTLSCSQTLNHNVMYWYQQKSSQAPKLLFHYYDKDFNNEADTPDNFQSRRPNTSFCFLDIRSPGLGDTAMYLCATSRETPLPNTGELFFGEGSRLTVL.

The CDR3 protein is CASSHWRGTEYSNQPQHF. The CDR3 DNA sequence: TGCGCCAGCAGCCACTGGCGGGGGACAGAGTATAGCAATCAGCCCCAGCATTTT. The V call is TRBV5-1, the J call TRBJ1-5; 7 bases are a match to TRBD1. V lost 4 bases and J lost 0; bases outside the gene matches: 13. CDR3 length equals 18 residues. Germline CDR1 SGHRS, CDR2 YFSETQ.

On this clone itself: The same CDR3 can be traced to other DNA sequences in this sample. The chain links TRBV18 to TRBJ2-3, with no clear D. V lost 2 bases to trimming and J lost 1 base, with 1 base between them. The length of the CDR3 is 12 residues. Germline CDR1 is KGHSH and CDR2 is LQKENI. The DNA for the CDR3 is TGTGCCAGCTCACCAGGCACAGATACGCAGTATTTT. Translating it yields CASSPGTDTQYF.

The chain uses TRBV28 and TRBJ2-1; 14 bases are shared with TRBD2. The CDR3 covers 16 residues. V was pared by 7 bases and J by 9 bases, with 11 bases of the junction left unmatched. Germline V lookup: CDR1 MDHEN, CDR2 SYDVKM. The DNA for the CDR3 is TGTGCCAGCACGAGTGGGGGACTAGCGGGAGTGTTTGAGCAGTTCTTC. This sequence encodes CASTSGGLAGVFEQFF.

The rearrangement joins TRBV25-1 to TRBJ2-6; no reliable D call. The CDR3 runs to 14 residues. Trimming removed 5 bases from V and 1 base from J, with 6 bases in between. From germline, CDR1 is MGHDK and CDR2 SYGVNS. CDR3 nucleotides: TGTGCCAGCAGTCTGTCGTCTGGGGCCAACGTCCTGACTTTC. Amino acids: CASSLSSGANVLTF.

The genes are TRBV28 and TRBJ1-5, with D possibly being TRBD1 (6 bases). The germline gives CDR1 MDHEN, CDR2 SYDVKM. V gave up 2 bases and J gave up 0 bases, with 14 bases separating them. The CDR3 spans 17 residues. CDR3 sequence: CASSLDRQVYSNQPQHF. The CDR3 coding sequence is TGTGCCAGCAGTTTAGATCGACAGGTATATAGCAATCAGCCCCAGCATTTT. Drawing the rest from reference TRBV28 and TRBJ1-5, the complete variable domain is DVKVTQSSRYLVKRTGEKVFLECVQDMDHENMFWYRQDPGLGLRLIYFSYDVKMKEKGDIPEGYSVSREKKERFSLILESASTNQTSMYLCASSLDRQVYSNQPQHFGDGTRLSIL.

The chain has TRBV9 and TRBJ1-1; 9 bases agree with TRBD1. Trimming cost V 3 bases and J 5 bases; bases outside gene matches: 5. CDR1 is SGDLS and CDR2 is YYNGEE in the germline V gene. CDR3 length: 14 amino acids. The CDR3 nucleotides are TGTGCCAGCAGCGCACAGGGGGCGGGTACTGAAGCTTTCTTT. Its translation: CASSAQGAGTEAFF.

This clone was observed a single time. V gene TRBV10-3 combines with J gene TRBJ1-1; possibly TRBD1 for D (5 bases). The CDR3 sequence is 15 residues long. The germline V gene encodes CDR1 ENHRY and CDR2 SYGVKD. The V end was cut by 1 base, the J end by 0 bases, with 9 bases between. CDR3 bases: TGTGCCATCAGTGAGTGGGCAGGGATGAACACTGAAGCTTTCTTT. This gives the protein CAISEWAGMNTEAFF.

This clone has just one count. The chain carries TRBV6-1 and TRBJ1-1; D is uncertain. The length of the CDR3 is 11 residues. Germline V gene sequence: CDR1 MNHNS, CDR2 SASEGT. Trimming stripped 6 bases from V and 2 bases from J, with 4 bases between. CDR3 region: CASRDNTEAFF. The DNA of the CDR3 is TGTGCCAGCAGGGACAACACTGAAGCTTTCTTT.

The chain employs TRBV21-1 and TRBJ2-1; the table's TRBD1 call for D was not verified on the DNA. TRBV21-1 is a pseudogene segment. The CDR3 loop spans 15 amino acids. DNA of the CDR3: TGTGCCAGCAGCCTGGACAGGATACCCTACAATGAGCAGTTCTTC. Its protein product is CASSLDRIPYNEQFF.

The chain couples TRBV23-1 to TRBJ2-1, with 8 bases aligning to TRBD2. TRBV23-1 is given ORF status, its function remaining uncertain. The CDR3 is made up of 17 amino acids. J gave up 3 bases and V 3 bases, and 10 bases lay outside the gene matches. The CDR3 is CASSQSKRETFYNEQFF. The CDR3 nucleotides read TGCGCCAGCAGTCAGTCTAAGCGGGAGACCTTCTACAATGAGCAGTTCTTC.

This clone has just one count. The J gene is TRBJ1-5, the V gene TRBV9, with D possibly matching TRBD1 (6 bases). CDR3 length: 14 amino acids. V was cut by 4 bases and J by 8 bases, with 16 bases left in between. CDR1 is SGDLS and CDR2 is YYNGEE in the germline V gene. CDR3 protein: CASSSSLTGKPQHF. In DNA, the CDR3 is TGTGCCAGCAGCTCCAGCCTCACAGGGAAGCCCCAGCATTTT.

This clone was detected only once. This sequence joins TRBV6-1 and TRBJ1-2; no firm D call. Per the germline V gene, CDR1 is MNHNS and CDR2 is SASEGT. V lost 5 bases, J lost 7 bases, and 8 bases lay in between. The length of the CDR3 is 11 residues. CDR3 amino acids: CASSYDRGYTF. In nucleotides, the CDR3 is TGTGCCAGCAGTTACGACCGTGGCTACACCTTC.

This clone was found once. V gene TRBV9 combines with J gene TRBJ1-3; D call uncertain. This CDR3 region has 15 residues. Germline CDR1 and CDR2: SGDLS and YYNGEE. Trimming left V 4 bases short and J 4 bases short, with 15 bases between. The CDR3 loop reads CASSPPGSTGNTIYF. CDR3 nucleotide sequence: TGTGCCAGCAGCCCCCCCGGCAGCACCGGAAACACCATATATTTT.

This clone showed up just once. Within the sample, other DNA sequences also encode this same CDR3. The CDR3 nucleotides are TGTGCCAGCAGCTTATCCGGGACTAGGGGCACCGGGGAGCTGTTTTTT. The encoded protein is CASSLSGTRGTGELFF. The V gene is TRBV9, the J gene TRBJ2-2; TRBD2 agrees at 8 bases. The CDR3 consists of 16 residues. The germline CDR1 and CDR2 sequences are SGDLS and YYNGEE. Trimming at V came to 4 bases and at J to 4 bases, leaving 9 bases not matched to a gene.